These 8 T cell receptor beta chains originate from one sample sequenced in a study of OX40 agonist ivuxolimab in advanced cancers. The assay was immunoSEQ multiplex PCR, and TCRdb's table has in-frame clones only and misses some. Altogether about 36,000 clones are present, roughly 81% being singletons, with the ten largest covering roughly 20%. Specimen: CD4+ or CD8+ T cells sorted from blood, collected in a trial of the OX40 agonist ivuxolimab. Receptors were obtained from an adult with an advanced solid tumor such as melanoma, head and neck, liver or kidney cancer.

The chain couples TRBV4-1 to TRBJ2-7; no definite D call. Germline V lookup: CDR1 MGHRA, CDR2 YSYEKL. This CDR3 comprises 16 residues. V was trimmed by 0 bases and J by 3 bases, leaving 15 bases between them. The CDR3 here is CASSQDSRVGLYEQYF. The CDR3 DNA reads TGCGCCAGCAGCCAAGATAGCCGGGTCGGTCTCTACGAGCAGTACTTC.

In its sample, this clone was seen a few times. The V gene is TRBV5-3, the J gene TRBJ2-3; D unclear. TRBV5-3 is marked as an open reading frame, function uncertain. Trimming removed 7 bases at V and 3 bases at J, with 3 bases between. CDR3 length: 10 residues. The CDR3 region is CARGTDTQYF. For the CDR3, the DNA is TGTGCCAGAGGGACAGATACGCAGTATTTT.

The genes are TRBV28 and TRBJ2-5, with 7 bases aligning to TRBD2. Germline CDR1 MDHEN, CDR2 SYDVKM. V dropped 3 bases and J dropped 5; count of bases not matched to a gene: 9. The CDR3 is made up of 15 amino acids. CDR3 nucleotides: TGTGCCAGCAGTTTGGCCCGGCGGGAGAAGGAGACCCAGTACTTC. It translates to CASSLARREKETQYF.

The chain has TRBV7-6 and TRBJ2-2, with D perhaps matching TRBD1 (5 bases). Trimming cost V 8 bases and J 1 base, with 14 bases left between them. The length of the CDR3 is 15 residues. Germline CDR1 and CDR2: SGHVS and FNYEAQ. The CDR3 spells CASSFGQGNTGELFF. The CDR3 DNA is TGTGCCAGCTCGTTTGGGCAGGGGAACACCGGGGAGCTGTTTTTT.

This chain uses TRBV2 with TRBJ2-1, with 10 bases fitting TRBD1. There are 15 residues in the CDR3. The V and J ends lost 6 bases and 4 bases, in that order; junction bases with no gene match: 6. The germline V gene has CDR1 SNHLY and CDR2 FYNNEI. The CDR3 sequence: CASRDRGLRYNEQFF. CDR3 DNA: TGTGCCAGCAGGGACAGGGGGTTGAGGTACAATGAGCAGTTCTTC.

The chain has TRBV30 and TRBJ1-1, with D possibly being TRBD1 (5 bases). Per the germline V gene, CDR1 is GTSNPN and CDR2 is SVGIG (reference sequence). V dropped 3 bases and J dropped 3 bases, with 14 bases sitting between them. The CDR3 is 14 residues long. The DNA for the CDR3 is TGTGCCTGGAGGAGGGGCCCCGGCGACACTGAAGCTTTCTTT. Protein: CAWRRGPGDTEAFF.

This clone has a handful of counts. CDR3 loop: CASREGQGPYEQYF. The CDR3 DNA sequence: TGTGCCAGCAGGGAGGGACAGGGCCCCTACGAGCAGTACTTC. The chain carries TRBV2 and TRBJ2-7, with 9 bases aligning to TRBD1. The CDR3 has 14 residues. J lost 2 bases, V lost 6 bases, and 5 bases had no gene match. Germline V lookup: CDR1 SNHLY, CDR2 FYNNEI.

V gene TRBV5-1 combines with J gene TRBJ2-3; TRBD1 matches at 8 bases. The CDR3 has 14 residues. Germline CDR1 reads SGHRS; CDR2 reads YFSETQ. With V trimmed by 6 bases and J by 0 bases, 3 bases remained unmatched. The CDR3 sequence: CASKTGVSTDTQYF. Written as DNA, the CDR3 is TGCGCCAGCAAGACAGGGGTGAGCACAGATACGCAGTATTTT. Complete variable domain (other parts from reference TRBV5-1 and TRBJ2-3): KAGVTQTPRYLIKTRGQQVTLSCSPISGHRSVSWYQQTPGQGLQFLFEYFSETQRNKGNFPGRFSGRQFSNSRSEMNVSTLELGDSALYLCASKTGVSTDTQYFGPGTRLTVL.